Described below is a single T cell receptor beta chain sequence and its context. Libraries were prepared by immunoSEQ multiplex PCR; TCRdb keeps only in-frame clonotypes and omits some of them. The sample includes around 250,000 clones, roughly 80% seen only once; the top ten take more than 10%. The data are from a study of control samples from healthy donors and cancer patients. The CDR3 totals 16 residues. Germline values: CDR1 SNHLY, CDR2 FYNNEI. Trimming stripped 3 bases from V and 0 bases from J, with 12 bases between. Sequencing input: PBMCs. The V call is TRBV2, the J call TRBJ1-5, with D uncertain. The sequence came from a woman in her sixties or seventies with lung cancer. CDR3 in amino acids: CASSEGASRSNQPQHF. CDR3 sequence (DNA): TGTGCCAGCAGTGAGGGCGCATCCCGTAGCAATCAGCCCCAGCATTTT.